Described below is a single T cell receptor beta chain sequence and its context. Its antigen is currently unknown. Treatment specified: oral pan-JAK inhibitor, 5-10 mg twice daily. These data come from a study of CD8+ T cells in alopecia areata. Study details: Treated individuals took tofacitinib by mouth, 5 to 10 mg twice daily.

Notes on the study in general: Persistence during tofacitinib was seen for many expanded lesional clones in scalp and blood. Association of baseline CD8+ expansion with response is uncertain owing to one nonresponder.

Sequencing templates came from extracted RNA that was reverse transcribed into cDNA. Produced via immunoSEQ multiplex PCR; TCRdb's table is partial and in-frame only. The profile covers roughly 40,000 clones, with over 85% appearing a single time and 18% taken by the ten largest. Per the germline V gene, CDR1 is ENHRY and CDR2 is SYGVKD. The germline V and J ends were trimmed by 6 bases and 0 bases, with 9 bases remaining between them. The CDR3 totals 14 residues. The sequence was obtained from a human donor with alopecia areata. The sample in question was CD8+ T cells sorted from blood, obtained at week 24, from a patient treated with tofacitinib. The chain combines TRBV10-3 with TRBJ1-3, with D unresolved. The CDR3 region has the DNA TGTGCCATCAGCCTGGGGAGCTCTGGAAACACCATATATTTT. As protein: CAISLGSSGNTIYF.